Below are 28 T cell receptor beta chains sequenced from a single sample in a study of blood T cells in healthy people across ages. A second about 6 to 11 cycle PCR used barcoded and J-beta primers. TCRdb itself ran the 5' RACE reads through MiXCR, one entry per CDR3 protein. Seen here are 800,000 to 950,000 distinct CDR3 sequences, 25% to 30% observed once, and the top ten hold roughly 10%. The sample also formed part of further work on T cells of mothers and their children.

Sequenced material: blood. The receptors originated from a woman aged 35 to 49 in good health.

This clonotype was found a few times. The junction departs from germline at one end; a sequencing error may be responsible. The chain is built from TRBV6-1 and TRBJ1-5; D not certain. The CDR3 covers 16 residues. Germline-derived CDR1 and CDR2 are MNHNS and SASEGT. CDR3 DNA sequence: TGTGCCAGTAGTGAACGAACGAACAGAGTCAATCAGCCCCAGCATTTT. Translated, it gives CASSERTNRVNQPQHF.

This clonotype was observed a handful of times. The V gene is TRBV3-1, the J gene TRBJ2-7, with unresolved D. The CDR3 has 11 amino acids. Trimming removed 8 bases from V and 4 bases from J, with 9 bases in between. From germline, CDR1 is LGHDT and CDR2 YNNKEL (reference sequence). CDR3 in amino acids: CASGTLYEQYF. The CDR3 DNA is TGTGCCAGCGGTACTCTGTACGAGCAGTACTTC.

This clonotype was seen only a few times. The chain couples TRBV7-2 to TRBJ1-4, with D hard to call. The V gene lost 2 bases and the J gene lost 0 bases, with 7 bases spanning the gap. The CDR3 extends over 15 amino acids. Germline CDR1 and CDR2: SGHTA and FQGNSA. CDR3 loop: CASSLSSTTNEKLFF. Written as DNA, the CDR3 is TGTGCCAGCAGCTTATCCTCAACAACTAATGAAAAACTGTTTTTT.

This clonotype was picked up many times. This rearrangement joins TRBV12-3 or TRBV12-4 to TRBJ2-3; no firm D call. This CDR3 has 12 amino acids. The CDR3 DNA is TGTGCTAACAGTGCCCACACAGATACGCAGTATTTT. It yields the protein CANSAHTDTQYF.

This clonotype was counted only a few times. The genes are TRBV20-1 and TRBJ1-2; TRBD1 might be the D (5 bases). The CDR3 is 15 residues long. V lost 1 base and J lost 6, with 18 bases in between. CDR1 DFQATT and CDR2 SNEGSKA come from the germline V gene (reference sequence). This chain's CDR3 is CSARALDPEGHGYTF. Written as DNA, the CDR3 is TGCAGTGCTAGAGCTCTCGACCCGGAGGGGCATGGCTACACCTTC.

The chain joins TRBV11-1 to TRBJ2-6, with TRBD1 identical over 9 bases. The CDR3 runs 23 residues. Germline V gene lookup returns CDR1 SGHAT and CDR2 FQDESV (reference sequence). V was pared by 1 base and J by 0 bases, with 19 bases of the junction left unmatched. CDR3 loop: CASSLVKDRGPESPNSGANVLTF. The CDR3 DNA sequence: TGTGCCAGCAGCTTAGTCAAGGACAGGGGCCCCGAGAGCCCAAACTCTGGGGCCAACGTCCTGACTTTC. Combining the CDR3 with reference TRBV11-1 and TRBJ2-6 gives the whole variable domain EAEVAQSPRYKITEKSQAVAFWCDPISGHATLYWYRQILGQGPELLVQFQDESVVDDSQLPKDRFSAERLKGVDSTLKIQPAELGDSAMYLCASSLVKDRGPESPNSGANVLTFGAGSRLTVL.

This clonotype has just a few counts. The chain uses TRBV9 and TRBJ2-3, with 9 bases fitting TRBD2. The CDR3 is 15 amino acids. CDR1 and CDR2 (germline): SGDLS, YYNGEE. V lost 4 bases to trimming and J lost 4 bases; unmatched junction nucleotides: 7. CDR3 coding DNA: TGTGCCAGCAGCCCCCCGGGACTAGCAGCAGATACGCAGTATTTT. It encodes CASSPPGLAADTQYF. Combining the CDR3 with reference TRBV9 and TRBJ2-3 gives the whole variable domain DSGVTQTPKHLITATGQRVTLRCSPRSGDLSVYWYQQSLDQGLQFLIQYYNGEERAKGNILERFSAQQFPDLHSELNLSSLELGDSALYFCASSPPGLAADTQYFGPGTRLTVL.

Details on this clonotype: The germline gene is not matched at one end of the junction; a read error may be the cause. CDR3 in DNA: TGCGCCGGCAGACCAGGGGGACAGATCAATGAAGCTTTCTTT. It specifies CAGRPGGQINEAFF. The J gene is TRBJ1-1, the V gene TRBV5-1; 7 bases agree with TRBD1. Germline CDR1 is SGHRS and CDR2 is YFSETQ. This CDR3 is built from 14 residues.

This clonotype was counted at least ten times. V gene TRBV7-9 combines with J gene TRBJ2-1, with no clear D. The germline V and J ends were trimmed by 7 bases and 2 bases, with 3 bases remaining between them. This CDR3 has 11 residues. Germline values: CDR1 SEHNR, CDR2 FQNEAQ (reference sequence). The CDR3 bases are TGTGCCAGCACACCCTACAATGAGCAGTTCTTC. It codes for CASTPYNEQFF.

This clonotype was recorded a few times. The chain combines TRBV3-1 with TRBJ2-1; D tentatively reads TRBD1 or TRBD2 (6 bases each). The CDR3 covers 15 residues. Trimming removed 1 base at V and 7 bases at J, with 14 bases between. The germline gives CDR1 LGHDT, CDR2 YNNKEL (reference sequence). CDR3 in amino acids: CASSQARGVENEQFF. The CDR3 nucleotides are TGTGCCAGCAGCCAAGCGAGGGGGGTTGAGAATGAGCAGTTCTTC.

In its sample, this clonotype was seen a few times. The chain couples TRBV30 to TRBJ2-7, with D unclear. Germline V gives CDR1 GTSNPN, CDR2 SVGIG (reference sequence). Trimming removed 5 bases from V and 0 bases from J, with 8 bases in between. The CDR3 sequence is 12 residues long. The CDR3 spells CAWADFSYEQYF. The CDR3 region has the DNA TGTGCCTGGGCGGATTTCTCCTACGAGCAGTACTTC. Filled out from reference TRBV30 and TRBJ2-7, the complete variable domain reads SQTIHQWPATLVQPVGSPLSLECTVEGTSNPNLYWYRQAAGRGLQLLFYSVGIGQISSEVPQNLSASRPQDRQFILSSKKLLLSDSGFYLCAWADFSYEQYFGPGTRLTVT.

J is TRBJ2-1 and V is TRBV15, with 13 bases matching TRBD2. Per germline, CDR1 LNHNV and CDR2 YYDKDF (reference sequence). The CDR3 runs 15 residues. With 3 bases clipped from V and 8 bases from J, the junction kept 4 bases outside the gene matches. CDR3 coding DNA: TGTGCCACCAGCAGCGGACTAGCGGGAGCCGATGAGCAGTTCTTC. Its translation is CATSSGLAGADEQFF.

In its sample, this clonotype was seen many times. The CDR3 protein is CASSVEADYGYTF. Written as DNA, the CDR3 is TGTGCCAGCAGCGTAGAGGCAGACTATGGCTACACCTTC. The V call is TRBV9, the J call TRBJ1-2; D is unclear. Germline assignment: CDR1 SGDLS and CDR2 YYNGEE. CDR3 size: 13 residues. The V end lost 0 bases, the J end lost 3 bases, and 6 bases lay between the germline ends.

Note on this clonotype: This sequence may be a read error, since a much larger clone differs from it by one base. The chain carries TRBV24-1 and TRBJ2-5; D possibly matches TRBD1 or TRBD2 (7 bases each). CDR3 length: 18 residues. V was clipped by 4 bases and J by 5 bases, with 25 bases between them. The germline gives CDR1 KGHDR, CDR2 SFDVKD. This chain's CDR3 is CATSDPTSRGARRETQYF. DNA for the CDR3: TGTGCCACCAGTGACCCGACTAGCAGGGGGGCTAGGCGCGAGACCCAGTACTTC.

Remarks on this clonotype: This clone may be a read error of a much larger clone one base away. V and J are TRBV28 and TRBJ2-4, with 7 bases lining up with TRBD2. Gene TRBJ2-7 matches the end of the DNA better, so the J call may be wrong. The CDR3 totals 13 residues. CDR1 is MDHEN, CDR2 SYDVKM, per germline. CDR3 nucleotide sequence: TGTGCCAGCAACAACGGGAGGTCCCACGAGCAGTACTTC. This translates into CASNNGRSHEQYF.

This clonotype was observed once. The chain's CDR3 is CASRPPGVNEQFF. DNA for the CDR3: TGTGCCAGCAGGCCCCCTGGGGTGAATGAGCAGTTCTTC. The V and J genes are TRBV2 and TRBJ2-1; D ambiguous. CDR3 length: 13 residues. Trimming took 6 bases from V and 7 from J, leaving 13 bases between them. Germline CDR1 SNHLY, CDR2 FYNNEI.

V and J are TRBV7-9 and TRBJ1-1; possible D gene TRBD1, 5 bases. The V gene lost 0 bases and the J gene lost 1 base, with 15 bases spanning the gap. This CDR3 contains 17 residues. CDR1 SEHNR and CDR2 FQNEAQ come from the germline V gene (reference sequence). This CDR3 reads CASSLALGALGNTEAFF. The CDR3, as DNA: TGTGCCAGCAGCTTAGCGCTAGGGGCACTAGGGAACACTGAAGCTTTCTTT.

The table lists this clonotype with a few counts. The CDR3 DNA reads as TGTGCCAGCAGTCGACGGACAGGAGTTGCCTACAATGAGCAGTTCTTC. It translates to CASSRRTGVAYNEQFF. This chain joins TRBV14 and TRBJ2-1; TRBD1 matches 7 bases. There are 16 residues in the CDR3. The J segment lost 2 bases and the V segment lost 6 bases, leaving 10 bases of the junction unmatched. Germline V gene lookup returns CDR1 SGHDN and CDR2 FVKESK.

As concerns this clonotype: This may stem from a read error, because a much larger clone lies one nucleotide away. The chain joins TRBV15 to TRBJ2-5; weak D call: TRBD1 (6 bases). The end of the DNA is better explained by TRBJ2-1, so the J call may be wrong. The CDR3 loop spans 14 amino acids. Germline V gives CDR1 LNHNV, CDR2 YYDKDF (reference sequence). The CDR3 region is CATSRDSNQETQFF. CDR3 DNA: TGTGCCACCAGCAGGGACAGTAACCAAGAGACCCAGTTCTTC.

This clonotype came up a few times. The gene calls are TRBV5-1 and TRBJ2-6, with 9 bases lining up with TRBD1. The V and J ends lost 7 bases and 1 base, in that order; junction bases with no gene match: 12. The CDR3 sequence is 18 residues long. The germline CDR1 and CDR2 sequences are SGHRS and YFSETQ. The DNA for the CDR3 is TGCGCCAGCTACGACGTTAAGACAGGGGGGTCTGGGGCCAACGTCCTGACTTTC. It codes for CASYDVKTGGSGANVLTF.

Of note for this clonotype: A much larger clone differs from this one at a single base, so this may be a read error. This chain uses TRBV7-9 with TRBJ2-7; D may correspond to TRBD1 or TRBD2 (5 bases each). The CDR3 extends over 12 amino acids. Between the trimmed V and J ends, which lost 7 bases and 4 bases, there was a span of 11 bases. In germline, CDR1 is SEHNR, CDR2 FQNEAQ (reference sequence). CDR3 in amino acids: CASNSWGYEQYF. CDR3 nucleotide sequence: TGTGCCAGCAACTCGTGGGGGTACGAGCAGTACTTC.

This clonotype was counted only a few times. The CDR3 bases are TGTGCCAGCAGTGTTAGTCGGACTAGCGATCAGTATTTT. Its protein product is CASSVSRTSDQYF. The rearrangement links TRBV2 to TRBJ2-3; 9 bases align to TRBD2. The CDR3 loop spans 13 amino acids. The trim removed 4 bases at V and 12 bases at J, leaving 8 bases unmatched. Looked up from germline, CDR1 is SNHLY and CDR2 is FYNNEI.

For this clonotype: With a much larger clone just one base away, this may be a read error. The chain couples TRBV2 to TRBJ1-5, with D perhaps matching TRBD1 (5 bases). This CDR3 contains 14 residues. The germline V gene encodes CDR1 SNHLY and CDR2 FYNNEI. Trimming removed 1 base from V and 7 bases from J, with 11 bases in between. CDR3 protein: CASSEGGGAQPQHF. DNA for the CDR3: TGTGCCAGCAGTGAAGGGGGAGGGGCGCAGCCCCAGCATTTT.

Notes on this clonotype: This may arise from a read error, as a much more abundant clone is one base away. The chain carries TRBV29-1 and TRBJ1-2; weak D call: TRBD1 (5 bases). The CDR3 consists of 12 residues. V shed 6 bases and J shed 3 bases, with 11 bases lying between them. Germline V lookup: CDR1 SQVTM, CDR2 ANQGSEA. The CDR3 DNA reads as TGCAGCGTGGCACAGGACCACTATGGCTACACCTTC. Amino acid sequence: CSVAQDHYGYTF.

The chain combines TRBV28 with TRBJ2-7; possible D gene TRBD2, 5 bases. V lost 6 bases to trimming and J lost 3 bases, with 15 bases between them. CDR1 is MDHEN and CDR2 is SYDVKM in the germline V gene. The CDR3 is 14 amino acids. The CDR3 DNA is TGTGCCAGCAGCAAACAAGGAGGAATCTACGAGCAGTACTTC. Amino acid sequence: CASSKQGGIYEQYF.

The rearrangement joins TRBV9 to TRBJ2-1; D remains ambiguous. The V end lost 0 bases, the J end lost 6 bases, and 7 bases lay between the germline ends. CDR1 is SGDLS and CDR2 is YYNGEE in the germline V gene. The CDR3 has 13 residues. CDR3 region: CASSVEVANEQFF. The DNA for the CDR3 is TGTGCCAGCAGCGTAGAGGTAGCCAATGAGCAGTTCTTC. The full variable domain, with the rest looked up from reference TRBV9 and TRBJ2-1, is DSGVTQTPKHLITATGQRVTLRCSPRSGDLSVYWYQQSLDQGLQFLIQYYNGEERAKGNILERFSAQQFPDLHSELNLSSLELGDSALYFCASSVEVANEQFFGPGTRLTVL.

The CDR3: CASSPYGGPGETQYF. As DNA, the CDR3 is TGTGCCAGCAGCCCATACGGTGGACCGGGGGAGACCCAGTACTTC. This sequence joins TRBV7-9 and TRBJ2-5, with D perhaps TRBD2 (5 bases). CDR3 length: 15 residues. V was shortened by 5 bases and J by 5 bases, with 18 bases between the two germline ends. Germline CDR1 is SEHNR and CDR2 is FQNEAQ (reference sequence).

The table lists this clonotype with a few counts. V gene TRBV5-4 combines with J gene TRBJ2-5; D is perhaps TRBD2 (5 bases). V shed 0 bases and J shed 10 bases, with 10 bases lying between them. Per germline, CDR1 SGHNT and CDR2 YYREEE (reference sequence). This CDR3 has 12 amino acids. The chain's CDR3 is CASSLDLRDQYF. The CDR3, as DNA: TGTGCCAGCAGCTTGGACCTCCGGGACCAGTACTTC.